Sequencing of this T cell receptor beta chain was carried out in a study of blood T cell repertoires in COVID-19. Study overall: From the United States, Italy and Spain came samples of acute and convalescent COVID-19. Nucleic acid was either cDNA or gDNA, and it came from T cells, B-cell-depleted T cells, or PBMCs.

Germline V gene data show CDR1 as WSHSY and CDR2 as SAAADI. This CDR3 comprises 11 residues. The V and J ends lost 8 bases and 4 bases respectively, with 9 bases between them. Original handling: Scientists estimated how many nucleated cells there were by amplifying reference gene primers. Clones were sequenced by immunoSEQ multiplex PCR, and TCRdb holds only the in-frame ones, with some missing. V and J calls plus clone size are reproduced from that table; the DNA served to infer D and trimming. In the table there are over 70,000 clones, 75% to 85% of which are singletons. Sequenced sample: peripheral blood. This TCR derives from a woman older than 75 with acute or convalescent COVID-19. The chain employs TRBV10-2 and TRBJ2-7; tentative D call: TRBD2 (5 bases). The DNA for the CDR3 is TGCGCCAGCGCAAGAGGGTACGAGCAGTACTTC. It specifies CASARGYEQYF.